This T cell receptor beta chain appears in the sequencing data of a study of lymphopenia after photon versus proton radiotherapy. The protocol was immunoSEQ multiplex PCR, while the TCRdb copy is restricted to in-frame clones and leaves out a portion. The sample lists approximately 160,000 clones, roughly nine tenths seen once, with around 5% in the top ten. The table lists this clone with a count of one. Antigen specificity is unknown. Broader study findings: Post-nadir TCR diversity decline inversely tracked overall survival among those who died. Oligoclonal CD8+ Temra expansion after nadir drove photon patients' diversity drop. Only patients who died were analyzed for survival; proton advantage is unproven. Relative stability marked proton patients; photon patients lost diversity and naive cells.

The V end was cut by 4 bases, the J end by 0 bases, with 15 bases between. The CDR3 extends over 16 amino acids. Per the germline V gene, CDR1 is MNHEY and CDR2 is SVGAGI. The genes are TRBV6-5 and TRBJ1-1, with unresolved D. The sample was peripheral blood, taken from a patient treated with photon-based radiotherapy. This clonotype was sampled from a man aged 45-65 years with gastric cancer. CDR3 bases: TGTGCCAGCAGTTTAAGCCGGACGGCCGTGAACACTGAAGCTTTCTTT. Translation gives CASSLSRTAVNTEAFF.